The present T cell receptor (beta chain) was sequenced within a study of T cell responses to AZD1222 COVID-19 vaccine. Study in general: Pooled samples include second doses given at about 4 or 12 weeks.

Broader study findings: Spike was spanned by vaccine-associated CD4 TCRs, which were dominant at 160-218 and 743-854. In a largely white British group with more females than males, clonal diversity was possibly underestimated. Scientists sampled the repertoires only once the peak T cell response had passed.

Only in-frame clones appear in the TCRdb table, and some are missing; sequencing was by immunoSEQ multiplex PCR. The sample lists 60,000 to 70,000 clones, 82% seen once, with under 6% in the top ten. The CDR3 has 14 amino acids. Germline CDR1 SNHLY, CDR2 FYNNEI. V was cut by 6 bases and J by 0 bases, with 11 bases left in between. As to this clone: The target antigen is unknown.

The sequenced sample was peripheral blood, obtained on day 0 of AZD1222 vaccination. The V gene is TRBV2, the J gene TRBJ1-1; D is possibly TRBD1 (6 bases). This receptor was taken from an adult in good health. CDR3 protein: CASRGTGMNTEAFF. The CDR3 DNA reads TGTGCCAGCAGGGGTACAGGGATGAACACTGAAGCTTTCTTT. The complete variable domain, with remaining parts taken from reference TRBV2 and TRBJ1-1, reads EPEVTQTPSHQVTQMGQEVILRCVPISNHLYFYWYRQILGQKVEFLVSFYNNEISEKSEIFDDQFSVERPDGSNFTLKIRSTKLEDSAMYFCASRGTGMNTEAFFGQGTRLTVV.